The source of this T cell receptor beta chain is a study of T cells after yellow fever vaccination. V was shortened by 1 base and J by 0 bases, with 7 bases between the two germline ends. Germline CDR1 SGHTA, CDR2 FQGNSA. The CDR3 has 14 amino acids. The TCR cDNA carried a universal primer site and UMIs from 5'RACE template switching. MiXCR was run by TCRdb on the 5' RACE reads, yielding one entry per CDR3 protein. Of about 32,000 distinct CDR3 sequences in the sample, approximately 6.6% are singletons; the top ten hold about 20%. In this sample, this clonotype turned up many times. General study findings and limits: Subsequent booster samples again held most clones from primary vaccination (96% CD4, nearly 90% CD8).

V and J are TRBV7-2 and TRBJ2-7; D is undetermined. This clonotype was sampled from a man aged 18 to 30 who received the YFV17D yellow fever vaccine. Sequenced material: PBMCs, either bulk or a sorted T-cell subset (CD4+, CD8+, memory, or dextramer-sorted; not recorded which), taken on the day of the first yellow fever vaccination. The CDR3 sequence is CASSLVRSSYEQYF. Written as DNA, the CDR3 is TGTGCCAGCAGCTTAGTAAGGAGCTCCTACGAGCAGTACTTC.